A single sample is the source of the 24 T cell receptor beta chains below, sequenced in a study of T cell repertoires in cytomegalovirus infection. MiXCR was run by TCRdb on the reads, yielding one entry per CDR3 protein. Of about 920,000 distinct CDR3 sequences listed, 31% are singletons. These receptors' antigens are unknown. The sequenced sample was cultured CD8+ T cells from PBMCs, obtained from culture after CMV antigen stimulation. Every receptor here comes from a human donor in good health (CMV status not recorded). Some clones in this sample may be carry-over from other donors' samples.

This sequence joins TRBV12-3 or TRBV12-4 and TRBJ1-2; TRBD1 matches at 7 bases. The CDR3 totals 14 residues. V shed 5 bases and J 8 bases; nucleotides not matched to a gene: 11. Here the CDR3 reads CASSDGTVGWGYTF. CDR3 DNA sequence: TGTGCCAGCAGTGATGGGACAGTTGGATGGGGCTACACCTTC.

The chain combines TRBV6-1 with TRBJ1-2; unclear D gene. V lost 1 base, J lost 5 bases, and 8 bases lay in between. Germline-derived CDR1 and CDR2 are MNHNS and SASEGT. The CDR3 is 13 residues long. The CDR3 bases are TGTGCCAGCAGTGAAGTCCCTGTTTATGGCTACACCTTC. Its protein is CASSEVPVYGYTF.

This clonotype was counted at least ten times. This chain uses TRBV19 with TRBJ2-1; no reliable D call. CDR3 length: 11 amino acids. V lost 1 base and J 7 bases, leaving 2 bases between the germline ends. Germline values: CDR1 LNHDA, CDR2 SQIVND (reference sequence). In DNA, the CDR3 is TGTGCCAGTAGTATAGGTAATGAGCAGTTCTTC. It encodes CASSIGNEQFF.

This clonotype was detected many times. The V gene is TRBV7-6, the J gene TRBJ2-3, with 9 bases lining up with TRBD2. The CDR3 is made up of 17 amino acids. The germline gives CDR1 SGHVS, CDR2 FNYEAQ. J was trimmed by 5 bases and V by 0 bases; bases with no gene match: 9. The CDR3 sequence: CASSLAPLAGTGDTQYF. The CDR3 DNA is TGTGCCAGCAGCTTAGCCCCCCTAGCGGGGACTGGAGATACGCAGTATTTT.

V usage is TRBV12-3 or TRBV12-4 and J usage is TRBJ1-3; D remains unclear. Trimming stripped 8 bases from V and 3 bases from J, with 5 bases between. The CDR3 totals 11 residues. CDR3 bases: TGTGCCAGCGAAGGTGGAAACACCATATATTTT. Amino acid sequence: CASEGGNTIYF.

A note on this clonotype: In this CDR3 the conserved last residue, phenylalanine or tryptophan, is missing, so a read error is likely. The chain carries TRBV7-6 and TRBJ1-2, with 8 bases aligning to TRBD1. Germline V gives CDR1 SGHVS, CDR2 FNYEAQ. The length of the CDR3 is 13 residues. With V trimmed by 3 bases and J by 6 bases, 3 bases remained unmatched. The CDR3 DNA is TGTGCCAGCAGCTTGGGACAGGTCGATGGCTACACCTTG. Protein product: CASSLGQVDGYTL.

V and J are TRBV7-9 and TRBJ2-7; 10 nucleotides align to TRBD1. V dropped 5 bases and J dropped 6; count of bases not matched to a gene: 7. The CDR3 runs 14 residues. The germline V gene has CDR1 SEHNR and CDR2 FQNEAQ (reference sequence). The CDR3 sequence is CASSAGQGLVEQYF. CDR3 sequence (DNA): TGTGCCAGCAGCGCGGGACAGGGGCTGGTCGAGCAGTACTTC.

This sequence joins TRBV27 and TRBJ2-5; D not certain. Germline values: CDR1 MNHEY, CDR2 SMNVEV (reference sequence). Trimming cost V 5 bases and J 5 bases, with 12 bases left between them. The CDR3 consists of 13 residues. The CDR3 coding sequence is TGTGCCAGCAGTCCCACCCCCTGGGAGACCCAGTACTTC. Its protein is CASSPTPWETQYF.

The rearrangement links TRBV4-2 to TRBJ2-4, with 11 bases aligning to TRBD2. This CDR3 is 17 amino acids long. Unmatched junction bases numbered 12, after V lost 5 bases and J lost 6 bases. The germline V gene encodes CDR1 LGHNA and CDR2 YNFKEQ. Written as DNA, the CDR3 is TGTGCCAGCAGCTCTAGCGGGGGGCGGGGTGGGGGAAACATTCAGTACTTC. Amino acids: CASSSSGGRGGGNIQYF.

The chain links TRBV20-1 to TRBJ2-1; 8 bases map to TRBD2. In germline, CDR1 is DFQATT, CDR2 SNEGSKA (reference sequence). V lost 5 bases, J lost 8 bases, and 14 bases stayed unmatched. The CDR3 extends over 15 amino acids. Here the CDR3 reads CSAVPGGSKHDEQFF. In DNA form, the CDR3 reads TGCAGTGCTGTCCCGGGAGGGTCAAAACACGATGAGCAGTTCTTC.

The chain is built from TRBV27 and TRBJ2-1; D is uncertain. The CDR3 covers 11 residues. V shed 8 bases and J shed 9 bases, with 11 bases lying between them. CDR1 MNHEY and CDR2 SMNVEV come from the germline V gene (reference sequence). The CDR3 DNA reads TGTGCCAGCGGGTTAGGCGTTGAGCAGTTCTTC. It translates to CASGLGVEQFF.

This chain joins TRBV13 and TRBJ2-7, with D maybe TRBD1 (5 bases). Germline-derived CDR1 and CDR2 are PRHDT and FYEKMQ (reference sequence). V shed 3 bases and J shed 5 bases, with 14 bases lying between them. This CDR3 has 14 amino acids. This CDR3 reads CASSFGRVTNEQYF. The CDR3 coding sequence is TGTGCCAGCAGCTTTGGCAGGGTTACCAACGAGCAGTACTTC.

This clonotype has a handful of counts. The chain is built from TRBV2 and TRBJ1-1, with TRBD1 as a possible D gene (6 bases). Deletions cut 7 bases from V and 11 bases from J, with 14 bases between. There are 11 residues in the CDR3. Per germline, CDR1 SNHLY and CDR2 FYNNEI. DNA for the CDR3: TGTGCCAGCAAGGGGACATCAGGCGCTTTCTTT. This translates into CASKGTSGAFF.

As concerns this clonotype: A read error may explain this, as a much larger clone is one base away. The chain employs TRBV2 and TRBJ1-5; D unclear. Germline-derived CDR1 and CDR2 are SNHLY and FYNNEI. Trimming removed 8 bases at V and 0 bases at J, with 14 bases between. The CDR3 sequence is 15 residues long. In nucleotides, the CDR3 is TGTGCCAGCGCCACAGTCCAGAATAGCAATCAGCCCCAGCATTTT. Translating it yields CASATVQNSNQPQHF. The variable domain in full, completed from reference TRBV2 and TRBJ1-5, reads EPEVTQTPSHQVTQMGQEVILRCVPISNHLYFYWYRQILGQKVEFLVSFYNNEISEKSEIFDDQFSVERPDGSNFTLKIRSTKLEDSAMYFCASATVQNSNQPQHFGDGTRLSIL.

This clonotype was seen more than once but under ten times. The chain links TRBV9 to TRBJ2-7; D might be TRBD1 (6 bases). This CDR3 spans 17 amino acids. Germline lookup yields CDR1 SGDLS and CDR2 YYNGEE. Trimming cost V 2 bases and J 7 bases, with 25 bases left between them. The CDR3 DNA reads TGTGCCAGCAGCGTTCTCCAGTCTAACCGCAGGGGAAGAGAGCAGTACGTC. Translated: CASSVLQSNRRGREQYV.

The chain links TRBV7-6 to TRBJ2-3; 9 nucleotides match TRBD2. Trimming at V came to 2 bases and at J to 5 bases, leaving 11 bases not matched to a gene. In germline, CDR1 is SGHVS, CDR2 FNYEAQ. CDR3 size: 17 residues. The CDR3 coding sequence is TGTGCCAGCAGCTTACTGTGGCGGGGGGGCGACGAAGATACGCAGTATTTT. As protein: CASSLLWRGGDEDTQYF. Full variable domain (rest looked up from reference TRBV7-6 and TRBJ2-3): GAGVSQSPRYKVTKRGQDVALRCDPISGHVSLYWYRQALGQGPEFLTYFNYEAQQDKSGLPNDRFSAERPEGSISTLTIQRTEQRDSAMYRCASSLLWRGGDEDTQYFGPGTRLTVL.

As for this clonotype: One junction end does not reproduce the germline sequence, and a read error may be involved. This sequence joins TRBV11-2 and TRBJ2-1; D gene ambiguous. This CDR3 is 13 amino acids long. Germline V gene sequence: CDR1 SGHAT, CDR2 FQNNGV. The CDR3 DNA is TGTACCAGCAGCTCGAGCTCCTACAATGAGCAGTTCTTC. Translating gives CTSSSSSYNEQFF.

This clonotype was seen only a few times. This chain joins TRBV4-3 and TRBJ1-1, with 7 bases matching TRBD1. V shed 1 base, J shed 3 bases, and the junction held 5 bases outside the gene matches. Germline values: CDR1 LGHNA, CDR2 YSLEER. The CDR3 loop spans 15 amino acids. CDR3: CASSQGPTGDTEAFF. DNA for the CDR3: TGCGCCAGCAGCCAAGGGCCTACAGGGGACACTGAAGCTTTCTTT.

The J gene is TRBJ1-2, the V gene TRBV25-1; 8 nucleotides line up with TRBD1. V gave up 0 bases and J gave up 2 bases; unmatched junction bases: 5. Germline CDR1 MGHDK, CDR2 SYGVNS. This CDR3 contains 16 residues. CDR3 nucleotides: TGTGCCAGCAGTGAATACGATGACAGGGGCAACTATGGCTACACCTTC. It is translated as CASSEYDDRGNYGYTF.

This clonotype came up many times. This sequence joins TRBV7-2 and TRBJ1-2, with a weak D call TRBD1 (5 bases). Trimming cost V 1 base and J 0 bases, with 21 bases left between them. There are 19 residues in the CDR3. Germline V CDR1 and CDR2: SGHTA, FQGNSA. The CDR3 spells CASSLEYGTDRLANYGYTF. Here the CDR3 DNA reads TGTGCCAGCAGCTTAGAGTACGGGACCGACCGTCTAGCTAACTATGGCTACACCTTC.

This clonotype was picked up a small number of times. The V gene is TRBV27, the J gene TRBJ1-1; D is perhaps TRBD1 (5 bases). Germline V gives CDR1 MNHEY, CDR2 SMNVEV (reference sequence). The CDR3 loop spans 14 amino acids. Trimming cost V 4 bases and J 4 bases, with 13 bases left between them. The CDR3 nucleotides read TGTGCCAGCAGTTACGATGTGGGGGGCACTGAAGCTTTCTTT. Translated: CASSYDVGGTEAFF.

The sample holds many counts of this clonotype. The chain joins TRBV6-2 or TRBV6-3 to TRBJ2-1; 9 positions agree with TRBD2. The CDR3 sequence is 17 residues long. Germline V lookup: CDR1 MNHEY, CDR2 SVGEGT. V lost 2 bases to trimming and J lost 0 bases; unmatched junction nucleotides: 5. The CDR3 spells CASSYDGRGGSYNEQFF. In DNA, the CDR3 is TGTGCCAGCAGTTACGATGGGCGGGGGGGCTCCTACAATGAGCAGTTCTTC.

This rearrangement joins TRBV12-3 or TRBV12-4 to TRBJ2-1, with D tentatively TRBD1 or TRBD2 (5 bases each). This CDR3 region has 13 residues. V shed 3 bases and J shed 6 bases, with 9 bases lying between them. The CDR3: CASSLTEGNEQFF. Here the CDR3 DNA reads TGTGCCAGCAGTTTGACAGAGGGCAATGAGCAGTTCTTC.

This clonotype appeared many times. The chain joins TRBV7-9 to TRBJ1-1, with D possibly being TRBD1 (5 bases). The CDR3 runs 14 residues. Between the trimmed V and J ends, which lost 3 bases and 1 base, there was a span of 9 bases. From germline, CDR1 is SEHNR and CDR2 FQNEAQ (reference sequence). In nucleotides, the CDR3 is TGTGCCAGCAGCTTCCAGGGAGCGAACACTGAAGCTTTCTTT. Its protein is CASSFQGANTEAFF.